Listed below are T cell receptor beta chains from one sample, sequenced in a study of T cells in tuberculosis. Clones were sequenced by immunoSEQ multiplex PCR, and TCRdb holds only the in-frame ones, with some missing. The table has approximately 30,000 clones, 70% to 90% seen once; the top ten hold 5% to 5.5%. Here the sequenced sample was PBMCs, taken at tuberculosis diagnosis. All receptors derive from an adult with tuberculosis. Each CDR3 is given with its conserved first and last residue. The order of the fields is V gene, J gene, D gene, clone size, CDR3 DNA, CDR3 protein. A D gene is named only where the DNA matches it firmly. Only some rows state a clone size, as once, few, many or a class for expanded clones.

V gene: TRBV10-3; J gene: TRBJ2-7; D gene: TRBD1; clone size: -; CDR3 DNA: TGTGCCATCAGGGCCGGGACAGGGGGCTACGAGCAGTACTTC; CDR3 protein: CAIRAGTGGYEQYF
V gene: TRBV6-1; J gene: TRBJ2-3; D gene: TRBD1; clone size: -; CDR3 DNA: TGTGCCAGCAGAGAGATATGGACAGGGCGGGATACGCAGTATTTT; CDR3 protein: CASREIWTGRDTQYF
V gene: TRBV6-4; J gene: TRBJ1-2; D gene: TRBD1; clone size: -; CDR3 DNA: TGTGCCAGCAGTGACTCCCCCGACAGGGCGGATGGCTACACCTTC; CDR3 protein: CASSDSPDRADGYTF
V gene: TRBV10-3; J gene: TRBJ1-1; D gene: TRBD1; clone size: -; CDR3 DNA: TGTGCCATCAGTAGGCGGACAGGGGCGCTGAACACTGAAGCTTTCTTT; CDR3 protein: CAISRRTGALNTEAFF
V gene: TRBV7-2; J gene: TRBJ2-7; D gene: TRBD1; clone size: -; CDR3 DNA: TGTGCCAGCAGCTGGGGACAGGGGATCAACGAGCAGTACTTC; CDR3 protein: CASSWGQGINEQYF
V gene: TRBV27; J gene: TRBJ2-7; D gene: -; clone size: -; CDR3 DNA: TGTGCCAGCACTTTTTCCCAGCTTGGGACACTGCCTCCCTACGAGCAGTACTTC; CDR3 protein: CASTFSQLGTLPPYEQYF
V gene: TRBV4-3; J gene: TRBJ2-1; D gene: -; clone size: -; CDR3 DNA: TGCGCCAGCAGCCAAGAGGGACTGTACTACAATGAGCAGTTCTTC; CDR3 protein: CASSQEGLYYNEQFF
V gene: TRBV6-1; J gene: TRBJ1-2; D gene: -; clone size: -; CDR3 DNA: TGTGCCAGCCATGGTCCAGATGGCTACACCTTC; CDR3 protein: CASHGPDGYTF
V gene: TRBV5-1; J gene: TRBJ2-4; D gene: -; clone size: -; CDR3 DNA: TGCGCCAGCAGCCTCCGGAGCCCGACCAAAAACATTCAGTACTTC; CDR3 protein: CASSLRSPTKNIQYF
V gene: TRBV19; J gene: TRBJ2-5; D gene: TRBD1; clone size: once; CDR3 DNA: TGTGCCAGTAGTATGGGACAGATTCAAGAGACCCAGTACTTC; CDR3 protein: CASSMGQIQETQYF
V gene: TRBV19; J gene: TRBJ2-7; D gene: TRBD2; clone size: -; CDR3 DNA: TGTGCCAGTATCTGGCGGGAGGGCCCCTACGAGCAGTACTTC; CDR3 protein: CASIWREGPYEQYF
V gene: TRBV9; J gene: TRBJ2-1; D gene: -; clone size: once; CDR3 DNA: TGTGCCAGCAGCGTAGCGGAGGGCTCCTACAATGAGCAGTTCTTC; CDR3 protein: CASSVAEGSYNEQFF
V gene: TRBV7-8; J gene: TRBJ2-7; D gene: -; clone size: -; CDR3 DNA: TGTGCCAGCAGCTTAAACCTAAACGAGCAGTACTTC; CDR3 protein: CASSLNLNEQYF
V gene: TRBV5-1; J gene: TRBJ2-3; D gene: TRBD2; clone size: -; CDR3 DNA: TGCGCCAGCAGCACCGGGACTAGTTCCCAAAGCACGCAGTATTTT; CDR3 protein: CASSTGTSSQSTQYF
V gene: TRBV6-1; J gene: TRBJ2-4; D gene: TRBD2; clone size: -; CDR3 DNA: TGTGCCAGCAGTGAAGTTCCTAGCGGGAGACGCGCCAAAAACATTCAGTACTTC; CDR3 protein: CASSEVPSGRRAKNIQYF
V gene: TRBV5-4; J gene: TRBJ2-1; D gene: TRBD1; clone size: -; CDR3 DNA: TGTGCCAGCAGCTTGGTGGGACAGGGTGACTACAATGAGCAGTTCTTC; CDR3 protein: CASSLVGQGDYNEQFF
V gene: TRBV7-3; J gene: TRBJ2-1; D gene: TRBD2; clone size: -; CDR3 DNA: TGTGCCAGCAGCGCAACCGGGACTAGCGGATACAATGAGCAGTTCTTC; CDR3 protein: CASSATGTSGYNEQFF
V gene: TRBV7-9; J gene: TRBJ2-7; D gene: -; clone size: -; CDR3 DNA: TGTGCCAGCAGCCCAACCAAAGGAGGACGGGGCTCCTACGAGCAGTACTTC; CDR3 protein: CASSPTKGGRGSYEQYF
V gene: TRBV5-1; J gene: TRBJ2-2; D gene: -; clone size: -; CDR3 DNA: TGCGCCAGCAGCCCGGATGCCCTACAGGGCACCGGGGAGCTGTTTTTT; CDR3 protein: CASSPDALQGTGELFF
V gene: TRBV9; J gene: TRBJ1-2; D gene: TRBD1; clone size: -; CDR3 DNA: TGTGCCAGCAGCCGGGACAGGGTGGGAGGGTATGGCTACACCTTC; CDR3 protein: CASSRDRVGGYGYTF